A single sample is the source of the 18 T cell receptor beta chains below, sequenced in a study of blood T cells in healthy people across ages. The authors ran a second PCR of 7 to 11 cycles using a sample-barcoded 5' primer and a J-beta primer mix. TCRdb recomputed calls from the 5' RACE reads with MiXCR, one row per CDR3 protein. The repertoire consists of 850,000 to 1,000,000 distinct CDR3 sequences, with roughly 50% occurring once and the leading ten covering about 22%. The sequenced sample consisted of blood. These receptors all come from a woman between 55 and 75 years old in good health.

This clonotype was counted a few times. The chain employs TRBV29-1 and TRBJ2-3; 14 bases agree with TRBD2. This CDR3 comprises 15 residues. Trimming at V came to 7 bases and at J to 4 bases, leaving 7 bases not matched to a gene. CDR1 and CDR2 from the germline V gene are SQVTM and ANQGSEA. The CDR3 spells CSGGTSGSNADTQYF. In nucleotides, the CDR3 is TGCAGCGGAGGGACTAGCGGGAGTAACGCAGATACGCAGTATTTT.

The V gene is TRBV25-1, the J gene TRBJ1-2; D gene uncertain. Per the germline V gene, CDR1 is MGHDK and CDR2 is SYGVNS. V lost 3 bases, J lost 8 bases, and 13 bases lay in between. This CDR3 region has 13 residues. CDR3 bases: TGTGCCAGCAGTGACGGATCTACCGGGGGCTACACCTTC. It specifies CASSDGSTGGYTF.

The rearrangement links TRBV20-1 to TRBJ1-4, with a weak D call TRBD1 (6 bases). This CDR3 is 13 amino acids long. Germline V gene sequence: CDR1 DFQATT, CDR2 SNEGSKA (reference sequence). DNA of the CDR3: TGCATTTCTCCGGGGGACACAGGTGAAAAACTGTTTTTT. Encoded protein: CISPGDTGEKLFF.

The rearrangement links TRBV6-6 to TRBJ2-3, with D possibly TRBD2 on 6 matching bases. This CDR3 has 15 amino acids. Trimming removed 2 bases from V and 4 bases from J, with 13 bases in between. Germline V gene sequence: CDR1 MNHNY, CDR2 SVGAGI (reference sequence). CDR3 nucleotide sequence: TGTGCCAGCAGTTACGGAGGCGGGGTTCCAGATACGCAGTATTTT. It yields the protein CASSYGGGVPDTQYF.

This clonotype has more than one count but fewer than ten. The chain uses TRBV7-6 and TRBJ2-7, with 10 bases identical to TRBD2. The ends lost 5 bases at V and 3 bases at J; junction bases unmatched: 22. The CDR3 is made up of 20 amino acids. The germline gives CDR1 SGHVS, CDR2 FNYEAQ. DNA of the CDR3: TGTGCCAGCAGCCCCATAGCGGGAGGCACCCTCACATCTCTAAACTACGAGCAGTACTTC. It translates to CASSPIAGGTLTSLNYEQYF.

This clonotype showed up just a few times. This sequence joins TRBV29-1 and TRBJ2-1; 10 nucleotides align to TRBD2. Germline V gene data show CDR1 as SQVTM and CDR2 as ANQGSEA. CDR3 size: 17 residues. The J segment lost 4 bases and the V segment lost 0 bases, leaving 9 bases of the junction unmatched. The DNA for the CDR3 is TGCAGCGTTGAAGATGGAGCCCTAGCGGGAGCTTACAATGAGCAGTTCTTC. Translation: CSVEDGALAGAYNEQFF.

In this sample, this clonotype turned up once. The V gene is TRBV11-1, the J gene TRBJ2-5, with TRBD2 matching 15 bases. V was clipped by 5 bases and J by 4 bases; unmatched bases: 8. The CDR3 extends over 17 amino acids. In germline, CDR1 is SGHAT, CDR2 FQDESV (reference sequence). DNA for the CDR3: TGTGCCAGCAGCCGGACTAGCGGGGGGGCGTCCGGAGAGACCCAGTACTTC. This encodes CASSRTSGGASGETQYF.

The genes are TRBV6-5 and TRBJ2-1; the D gene is possibly TRBD2 (6 bases). CDR3 length: 14 amino acids. Per the germline V gene, CDR1 is MNHEY and CDR2 is SVGAGI. V lost 2 bases and J lost 3, with 8 bases in between. As DNA, the CDR3 is TGTGCCAGCAGTTACGGCGGGAACTACAATGAGCAGTTCTTC. Translation: CASSYGGNYNEQFF.

This clonotype has just a few counts. The chain is built from TRBV29-1 and TRBJ2-5; 8 nucleotides agree with TRBD1. Germline V gives CDR1 SQVTM, CDR2 ANQGSEA. The CDR3 spans 13 residues. CDR3 amino acids: CTSRGPWEETQYF. As DNA, the CDR3 is TGCACCAGCAGGGGGCCATGGGAAGAGACCCAGTACTTC.

The rearrangement links TRBV27 to TRBJ1-6; D gene ambiguous. Trimming removed 2 bases at V and 4 bases at J, with 3 bases between. Germline CDR1 is MNHEY and CDR2 is SMNVEV (reference sequence). This CDR3 contains 13 residues. The CDR3 DNA is TGTGCCAGCAGTTTAGGGTATAATTCACCCCTCCACTTT. This sequence encodes CASSLGYNSPLHF.

The genes are TRBV6-2 or TRBV6-3 and TRBJ2-1; TRBD2 is a possible D gene (6 bases). The CDR3 extends over 16 amino acids. V was shortened by 5 bases and J by 10 bases, with 24 bases between the two germline ends. Germline values: CDR1 MNHEY, CDR2 SVGEGT. The CDR3 spells CASSGSGRGGWWEQFF. The CDR3 DNA reads as TGTGCCAGCAGTGGTAGCGGCCGGGGTGGGTGGTGGGAGCAGTTCTTC.

V gene TRBV12-3 or TRBV12-4 combines with J gene TRBJ2-7; 7 bases are shared with TRBD2. V trimming: 4 bases; J trimming: 0 bases; junction bases outside the gene matches: 6. This CDR3 has 15 amino acids. The DNA for the CDR3 is TGTGCCAGCAGTTCGACTAGCCTAAACTCCTACGAGCAGTACTTC. It codes for CASSSTSLNSYEQYF.

The chain uses TRBV29-1 and TRBJ2-5; perhaps TRBD1 as D (6 bases). The V and J ends lost 4 bases and 5 bases respectively, with 14 bases between them. Looked up from germline, CDR1 is SQVTM and CDR2 is ANQGSEA. This CDR3 comprises 13 residues. DNA for the CDR3: TGCAGCGTTGGTGCAGGGGACGTTGAGACCCAGTACTTC. Its protein product is CSVGAGDVETQYF.

V is TRBV3-1 and J is TRBJ1-2; D uncertain. This CDR3 has 15 residues. The V gene lost 4 bases and the J gene lost 7 bases, with 19 bases spanning the gap. CDR1 and CDR2 from the germline V gene are LGHDT and YNNKEL (reference sequence). The CDR3 DNA is TGTGCCAGCAGCCCCCATGCGGATCGAGGTGGTGGCTACACCTTC. Translating it yields CASSPHADRGGGYTF.

The chain links TRBV19 to TRBJ2-3; no clear D gene. V gave up 7 bases and J gave up 2 bases, with 13 bases separating them. CDR3 length: 14 amino acids. Germline values: CDR1 LNHDA, CDR2 SQIVND (reference sequence). The CDR3 nucleotides are TGTGCCAGTATGGGTTACGGCGACACAGATACGCAGTATTTT. Translated, it gives CASMGYGDTDTQYF. The full variable domain, in which reference TRBV19 and TRBJ2-3 provide the parts outside the CDR3, is DGGITQSPKYLFRKEGQNVTLSCEQNLNHDAMYWYRQDPGQGLRLIYYSQIVNDFQKGDIAEGYSVSREKKESFPLTVTSAQKNPTAFYLCASMGYGDTDTQYFGPGTRLTVL.

The chain recombines TRBV6-2 or TRBV6-3 with TRBJ1-5; D not certain. The length of the CDR3 is 18 residues. V shed 5 bases and J shed 0 bases, with 20 bases lying between them. CDR1 and CDR2 (germline): MNHEY, SVGEGT. The CDR3 protein is CASSHLGRALNSNQPQHF. The CDR3 nucleotides read TGTGCCAGCAGTCACCTAGGCCGGGCTCTAAATAGCAATCAGCCCCAGCATTTT.

This clonotype occurred a few times. CDR3 residues: CSAPDPGTYEQYF. As DNA, the CDR3 is TGCAGTGCTCCCGACCCCGGGACCTACGAGCAGTACTTC. V is TRBV20-1 and J is TRBJ2-7, with D possibly matching TRBD2 (5 bases). The ends were cut back, 5 bases at V and 2 bases at J, with 13 bases in the middle. Per the germline V gene, CDR1 is DFQATT and CDR2 is SNEGSKA (reference sequence). The CDR3 length is 13 residues.

The sample holds many counts of this clonotype. The chain joins TRBV3-1 to TRBJ2-1; TRBD1 agrees at 8 bases. The CDR3 consists of 16 residues. Trimming removed 3 bases from V and 7 bases from J; junction bases left unmatched: 11. Germline assignment: CDR1 LGHDT and CDR2 YNNKEL (reference sequence). The CDR3 nucleotides read TGTGCCAGCAGCCATTCCCCCAGACAGGGGTCTAATGAGCAGTTCTTC. It specifies CASSHSPRQGSNEQFF.